Detailed here is one T cell receptor (beta chain). CDR1 is SGHTA and CDR2 is FQGNSA in the germline V gene. CDR3 length equals 12 residues. With 5 bases removed from V and 0 bases from J, the gap between germline ends came to 4 bases. The sample belongs to a study of OX40 agonist ivuxolimab in advanced cancers. The assay was immunoSEQ multiplex PCR, and TCRdb's table has in-frame clones only and misses some. The data show some 90,000 clones, with around 90% seen just once and about 0.3% held by the top ten. This sequence joins TRBV7-2 and TRBJ1-2; D remains unclear. The receptor's source is an adult with an advanced solid tumor such as melanoma, head and neck, liver or kidney cancer. The material was CD4+ or CD8+ T cells sorted from blood, obtained in a trial of the OX40 agonist ivuxolimab. CDR3 amino acids: CASSPANYGYTF. The CDR3 bases are TGTGCCAGCAGCCCAGCTAACTATGGCTACACCTTC.